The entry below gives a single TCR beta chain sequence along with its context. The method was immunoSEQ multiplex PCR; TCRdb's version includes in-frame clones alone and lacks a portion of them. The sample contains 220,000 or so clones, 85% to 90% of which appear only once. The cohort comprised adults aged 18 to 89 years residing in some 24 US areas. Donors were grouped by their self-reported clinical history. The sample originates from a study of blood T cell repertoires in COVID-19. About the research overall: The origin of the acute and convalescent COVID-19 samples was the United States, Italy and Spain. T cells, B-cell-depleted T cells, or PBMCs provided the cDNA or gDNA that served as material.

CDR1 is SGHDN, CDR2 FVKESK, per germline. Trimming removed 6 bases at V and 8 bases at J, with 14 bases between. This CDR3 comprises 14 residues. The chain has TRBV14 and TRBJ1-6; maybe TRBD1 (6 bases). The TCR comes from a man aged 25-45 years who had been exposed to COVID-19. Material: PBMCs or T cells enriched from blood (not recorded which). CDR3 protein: CASSWTAWDSPLHF. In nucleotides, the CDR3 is TGTGCCAGCAGTTGGACAGCTTGGGATTCACCCCTCCACTTT.